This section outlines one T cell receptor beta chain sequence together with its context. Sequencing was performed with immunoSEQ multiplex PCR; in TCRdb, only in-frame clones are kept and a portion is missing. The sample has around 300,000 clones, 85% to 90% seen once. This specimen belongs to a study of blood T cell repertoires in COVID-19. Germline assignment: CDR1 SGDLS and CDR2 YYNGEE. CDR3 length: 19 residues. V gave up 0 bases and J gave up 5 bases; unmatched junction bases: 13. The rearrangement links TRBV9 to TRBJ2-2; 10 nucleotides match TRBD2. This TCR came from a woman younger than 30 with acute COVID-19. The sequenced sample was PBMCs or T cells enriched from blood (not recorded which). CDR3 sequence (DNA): TGTGCCAGCAGCGTAGCTCCGGCTAGCGGGAGAGGAAGGACCGGGGAGCTGTTTTTT. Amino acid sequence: CASSVAPASGRGRTGELFF.